One and the same sample provided the 2 T cell receptor beta chains below, sequenced in a study of Ad26.COV2.S vaccination and SARS-CoV-2 variants. The sample's treatment: some 19 received Ad26.COV2.S at low or high dose, single or two shots; several received placebo; per-sample allocation not given. The study sampled participants on day 63 after the first vaccine or placebo injection. Profiling relied on immunoSEQ multiplex PCR, and the TCRdb table lists in-frame clones only, not all of them. The data contain fewer than 900,000 clones, 89% of them singletons. Specimen: peripheral blood, collected in a trial of Ad26.COV2.S vaccine versus placebo. These receptors were taken from a person between 18 and 65 years old who received the Ad26.COV2.S COVID-19 vaccine or a placebo.

This sequence joins TRBV18 and TRBJ2-7; 14 nucleotides line up with TRBD2. CDR3 length equals 16 residues. V lost 6 bases, J lost 0 bases, and 4 bases stayed unmatched. The germline gives CDR1 KGHSH, CDR2 LQKENI. The CDR3 here is CASSGLAGGPSYEQYF. CDR3 sequence (DNA): TGTGCCAGCTCTGGACTAGCGGGAGGACCCTCCTACGAGCAGTACTTC.

The table lists this clone with a few counts. CDR3 sequence: CASSGPRAFF. The CDR3 bases are TGTGCCAGCTCGGGCCCTCGGGCTTTCTTT. V usage is TRBV18 and J usage is TRBJ1-1; the D is unclear. CDR3 length equals 10 residues. Germline CDR1 KGHSH, CDR2 LQKENI. V lost 6 bases to trimming and J lost 11 bases, with 10 bases between them.